The 24 T cell receptor beta chains listed next were all sequenced from one sample in a study of blood T cell repertoires in COVID-19 (TCRdb year 2020). The library was built by means of the immunoSEQ multiplex PCR assay. TCRdb took this table from immuneACCESS and kept in-frame rearrangements with V and J called. Such tables lack part of the clones; where checked against another copy, unresolved V genes explain under half of the gap, and the rest is unexplained. This sample comprises roughly 150,000 clones, roughly 81% of them detected only once. The ten biggest clones cover less than 6.5% of the sample. The sequencing sample was made of peripheral blood. The receptor source for this set is a woman aged 45-65 years with COVID-19, enrolled during active disease.

The V call is TRBV27, the J call TRBJ1-6, with TRBD1 identical over 7 bases. Germline V lookup: CDR1 MNHEY, CDR2 SMNVEV (reference sequence). The CDR3 is made up of 14 amino acids. J gave up 11 bases and V 7 bases, and 11 bases lay outside the gene matches. The CDR3 region is CASTFDRATTPLHF. The DNA of the CDR3 is TGTGCCAGCACGTTCGACAGGGCCACCACACCCCTCCACTTT.

The chain links TRBV9 to TRBJ2-4; tentatively, D is TRBD2 (6 bases). This CDR3 has 13 residues. Germline V lookup: CDR1 SGDLS, CDR2 YYNGEE. The V gene lost 0 bases and the J gene lost 11 bases, with 12 bases spanning the gap. The CDR3 region is CASSVGPGEFQYF. The CDR3 nucleotides are TGTGCCAGCAGCGTAGGACCGGGGGAGTTTCAGTACTTC.

The chain has TRBV6-5 and TRBJ2-1; D might be TRBD2 (7 bases). The germline V gene encodes CDR1 MNHEY and CDR2 SVGAGI. V lost 6 bases and J 0 bases, leaving 9 bases between the germline ends. This CDR3 has 14 amino acids. Here the CDR3 reads CASRRGPSYNEQFF. The CDR3 nucleotides read TGTGCCAGCAGGCGGGGGCCCTCCTACAATGAGCAGTTCTTC.

The DNA for the CDR3 is TGTGCCAGCAGCTTACAGGGGGCACGGGAGACCCAGTACTTC. It is translated as CASSLQGARETQYF. The V call is TRBV11-2, the J call TRBJ2-5; 8 nucleotides line up with TRBD1. The length of the CDR3 is 14 residues. CDR1 is SGHAT, CDR2 FQNNGV, per germline. The V gene end was trimmed by 2 bases and the J gene end by 5 bases; junction bases not matched to a gene: 4. Supplemented by reference TRBV11-2 and TRBJ2-5, the full variable domain reads EAGVAQSPRYKIIEKRQSVAFWCNPISGHATLYWYQQILGQGPKLLIQFQNNGVVDDSQLPKDRFSAERLKGVDSTLKIQPAKLEDSAVYLCASSLQGARETQYFGPGTRLLVL.

The chain is built from TRBV5-1 and TRBJ2-7; TRBD2 might be the D (5 bases). In germline, CDR1 is SGHRS, CDR2 YFSETQ. The V end was cut by 1 base, the J end by 7 bases, with 15 bases between. The CDR3 spans 14 residues. The CDR3 loop reads CASSLMAGEGEQYF. CDR3 nucleotide sequence: TGCGCCAGCAGCTTGATGGCCGGGGAAGGAGAGCAGTACTTC.

The genes are TRBV7-9 and TRBJ2-5; tentative D call: TRBD1 (5 bases). In germline, CDR1 is SEHNR, CDR2 FQNEAQ (reference sequence). The CDR3 loop spans 12 amino acids. Trimming took 3 bases from V and 7 from J, leaving 9 bases between them. DNA of the CDR3: TGTGCCAGCAGCTTGGGGCAGGGGACCCAGTACTTC. Residues: CASSLGQGTQYF.

This chain links TRBV2 with TRBJ2-1, with 8 positions matching TRBD2. The germline gives CDR1 SNHLY, CDR2 FYNNEI. CDR3 size: 13 residues. Trimming at V came to 7 bases and at J to 6 bases, leaving 5 bases not matched to a gene. The CDR3 protein is CASMAGGANEQFF. DNA for the CDR3: TGTGCCAGCATGGCCGGGGGGGCCAATGAGCAGTTCTTC. Drawing the rest from reference TRBV2 and TRBJ2-1, the complete variable domain is EPEVTQTPSHQVTQMGQEVILRCVPISNHLYFYWYRQILGQKVEFLVSFYNNEISEKSEIFDDQFSVERPDGSNFTLKIRSTKLEDSAMYFCASMAGGANEQFFGPGTRLTVL.

The rearrangement joins TRBV11-3 to TRBJ2-1; TRBD2 matches at 7 bases. The CDR3 is 14 residues long. Per the germline V gene, CDR1 is SGHNT and CDR2 is YENEEA. V was clipped by 5 bases and J by 10 bases; unmatched bases: 11. CDR3 loop: CASSPGAGSIEQFF. CDR3 DNA sequence: TGTGCCAGCAGCCCGGGAGCGGGGAGTATAGAGCAGTTCTTC.

The chain is built from TRBV10-3 and TRBJ2-2, with TRBD2 as a possible D gene (6 bases). CDR1 is ENHRY, CDR2 SYGVKD, per germline. The germline V and J ends were trimmed by 6 bases and 0 bases, with 14 bases remaining between them. CDR3 size: 16 residues. CDR3 amino acids: CAISGGVGTNTGELFF. CDR3 nucleotides: TGTGCCATCAGCGGCGGGGTGGGGACGAACACCGGGGAGCTGTTTTTT.

This chain joins TRBV28 and TRBJ2-1, with 7 bases lining up with TRBD1. In germline, CDR1 is MDHEN, CDR2 SYDVKM. V was pared by 4 bases and J by 8 bases, with 14 bases of the junction left unmatched. The CDR3 loop spans 16 amino acids. The CDR3 region has the DNA TGTGCCAGCAGTTCCGGGACAGAACTAAAACGGTATGAGCAGTTCTTC. It encodes CASSSGTELKRYEQFF.

V usage is TRBV18 and J usage is TRBJ1-1; TRBD1 might be the D (5 bases). This CDR3 spans 15 amino acids. The V gene's germline CDR1 is KGHSH and CDR2 LQKENI. Trimming left V 1 base short and J 6 bases short, with 15 bases between. The CDR3: CASSPQPGDISEAFF. The CDR3 DNA follows: TGTGCCAGCTCACCACAGCCGGGGGATATCTCTGAAGCTTTCTTT.

This chain links TRBV6-5 with TRBJ2-7, with 10 bases aligning to TRBD1. Germline trimming cut 7 bases from V and 4 bases from J; bases unmatched to any gene: 10. Germline V lookup: CDR1 MNHEY, CDR2 SVGAGI. The CDR3 is 15 amino acids. The CDR3 reads CASTRSGTGVYEQYF. CDR3 bases: TGTGCCAGCACCCGATCCGGGACAGGGGTATACGAGCAGTACTTC.

The genes are TRBV15 and TRBJ1-5, with 10 bases fitting TRBD1. The CDR3 runs to 13 residues. Germline trimming cut 9 bases from V and 5 bases from J; bases unmatched to any gene: 4. Germline V gene sequence: CDR1 LNHNV, CDR2 YYDKDF (reference sequence). CDR3 protein: CATTGGRYQPQHF. The DNA for the CDR3 is TGTGCCACGACAGGGGGCCGATATCAGCCCCAGCATTTT.

V is TRBV3-1 (or the pseudogene TRBV3-2) and J is TRBJ2-7; D gene ambiguous. This CDR3 is 11 amino acids long. The ends were cut back, 2 bases at V and 3 bases at J, with 2 bases in the middle. Germline CDR1 and CDR2: LGHDT and YNNKEL (reference sequence). CDR3 region: CASSQRYEQYF. For the CDR3, the DNA is TGTGCCAGCAGCCAACGCTACGAGCAGTACTTC.

V and J are TRBV12-5 and TRBJ1-3; the D is unclear. Germline V CDR1 and CDR2: LGHNT, FRNRAP. There are 15 residues in the CDR3. V was cut by 2 bases and J by 1 base, with 9 bases left in between. The CDR3 protein is CASGLFGLSGNTIYF. The CDR3, as DNA: TGTGCTAGTGGTTTGTTTGGGCTTTCTGGAAACACCATATATTTT. The full variable domain, its missing parts supplied by reference TRBV12-5 and TRBJ1-3, is DARVTQTPRHKVTEMGQEVTMRCQPILGHNTVFWYRQTMMQGLELLAYFRNRAPLDDSGMPKDRFSAEMPDATLATLKIQPSEPRDSAVYFCASGLFGLSGNTIYFGEGSWLTVV.

This clone turned up a few times. J is TRBJ2-7 and V is TRBV5-1; D is perhaps TRBD2 (6 bases). Trimming took 4 bases from V and 8 from J, leaving 10 bases between them. CDR3 length: 11 residues. Germline CDR1 is SGHRS and CDR2 is YFSETQ. In nucleotides, the CDR3 is TGCGCCAGCAGCCCGGGGGTTCAGCAGTACTTC. Translation: CASSPGVQQYF.

The J gene is TRBJ1-2, the V gene TRBV9; D may be TRBD1 (5 bases). CDR1 and CDR2 (germline): SGDLS, YYNGEE. V was cut by 3 bases and J by 8 bases, with 20 bases left in between. The CDR3 loop spans 15 amino acids. As DNA, the CDR3 is TGTGCCAGCAGCGAGGGAGGGGCAGAGTCCAGGGGCTACACCTTC. Translated: CASSEGGAESRGYTF.

J is TRBJ2-7 and V is TRBV3-1 (or the pseudogene TRBV3-2), with a tentative D call TRBD1 (6 bases). Trimming pared 3 bases from V and 1 base from J, leaving 10 bases between. Germline-derived CDR1 and CDR2 are LGHDT and YNNKEL (reference sequence). This CDR3 contains 14 residues. This CDR3 reads CASSHPGQSYEQYF. CDR3 DNA: TGTGCCAGCAGCCATCCCGGACAGTCCTACGAGCAGTACTTC.

The genes are TRBV5-1 and TRBJ1-2, with a possible D match to TRBD1 (5 bases). Trimming removed 0 bases from V and 1 base from J, with 7 bases in between. The CDR3 runs 14 residues. Germline lookup yields CDR1 SGHRS and CDR2 YFSETQ. CDR3 sequence reads: CASSLGQGNYGYTF. The CDR3 DNA reads as TGCGCCAGCAGCTTGGGTCAGGGTAACTATGGCTACACCTTC.

The rearrangement joins TRBV5-6 to TRBJ2-2; weak D call: TRBD2 (6 bases). V lost 3 bases and J lost 1, with 13 bases in between. Germline V CDR1 and CDR2: SGHDT, YYEEEE. This CDR3 is built from 16 residues. The CDR3 nucleotides are TGTGCCAGCAGCTCCTATGCGGGGCAGAACACCGGGGAGCTGTTTTTT. Residues: CASSSYAGQNTGELFF.

The J gene is TRBJ2-5, the V gene TRBV13; 10 bases agree with TRBD2. Germline V CDR1 and CDR2: PRHDT, FYEKMQ (reference sequence). Trimming took 5 bases from V and 1 from J; bases not matched to a gene: 10. This CDR3 contains 17 residues. The CDR3 DNA is TGTGCCAGCAGCACAAGGGCTAGCGGGGGTACCCAAGAGACCCAGTACTTC. Its translation is CASSTRASGGTQETQYF.

This chain uses TRBV25-1 with TRBJ1-5; TRBD1 agrees at 7 bases. The V gene's germline CDR1 is MGHDK and CDR2 SYGVNS. J was trimmed by 7 bases and V by 1 base; bases with no gene match: 7. The CDR3 is 15 amino acids. CDR3 DNA: TGTGCCAGCAGTGAATCTAGTCAGGGGGGACAGCCCCAGCATTTT. Its protein product is CASSESSQGGQPQHF.

This sequence joins TRBV29-1 and TRBJ1-1; D is perhaps TRBD1 (5 bases). V was pared by 6 bases and J by 6 bases, with 14 bases between. Germline V lookup: CDR1 SQVTM, CDR2 ANQGSEA. The CDR3 sequence is 12 residues long. The DNA of the CDR3 is TGCAGCGTCTCCGGGACTGGCGCTGAAGCTTTCTTT. Translated: CSVSGTGAEAFF.

This chain connects TRBV2 to TRBJ2-3; 9 bases are a match to TRBD2. This CDR3 is built from 15 residues. V shed 6 bases, J shed 5 bases, and the junction held 9 bases outside the gene matches. The germline V gene has CDR1 SNHLY and CDR2 FYNNEI. CDR3 nucleotides: TGTGCCAGCAGGGCGACTAGCGGTGCAGGAGATACGCAGTATTTT. Protein product: CASRATSGAGDTQYF.